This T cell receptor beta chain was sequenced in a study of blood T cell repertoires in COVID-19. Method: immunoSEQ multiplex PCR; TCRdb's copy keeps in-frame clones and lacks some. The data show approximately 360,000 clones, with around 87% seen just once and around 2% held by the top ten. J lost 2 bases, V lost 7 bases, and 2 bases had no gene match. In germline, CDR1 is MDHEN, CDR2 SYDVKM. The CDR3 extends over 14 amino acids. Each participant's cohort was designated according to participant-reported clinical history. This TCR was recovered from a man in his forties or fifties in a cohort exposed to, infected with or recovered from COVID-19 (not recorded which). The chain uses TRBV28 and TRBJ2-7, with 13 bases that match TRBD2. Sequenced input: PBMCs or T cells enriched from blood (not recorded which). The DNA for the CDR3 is TGTGCCAGCACGGGACTAGCGGGACCCTACGAGCAGTACTTC. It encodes CASTGLAGPYEQYF.